The entry that follows covers one T cell receptor (beta chain) sequence. What it binds is not known. This entry is derived from a study of cytomegalovirus exposure and HLA in healthy donors. Findings and caveats of the study: Cytomegalovirus status was reportedly diagnosed by the classifier with high sensitivity and specificity. Several V segments, TRBV6-2 and TRBV6-3 among them, could not be told apart and were dropped. Sequencing depth across donors, presence/absence analyses assumed, was roughly uniform. Later on, an analysis showed TCR association rates differing by HLA locus, with DRB1 the most and HLA-C the fewest.

The PCR employed 60 Vbeta primers together with 13 Jbeta primers. TCRdb's table, derived via immunoSEQ multiplex PCR, lists solely in-frame clones and lacks some. The table lists over 70,000 clones. Germline values: CDR1 SGDLS, CDR2 YYNGEE. This CDR3 has 14 amino acids. Trimming at V came to 3 bases and at J to 1 base, leaving 3 bases not matched to a gene. The chain has TRBV9 and TRBJ2-5; 7 bases fit TRBD1. This TCR derives from a woman aged 35 to 49 in good health and CMV-seropositive. Sequencing was performed on PBMCs. The CDR3 DNA reads TGTGCCAGCAGCGGAAGGACAGGCCAAGAGACCCAGTACTTC. Its translation is CASSGRTGQETQYF.